Each of the 16 T cell receptor beta chains below was sequenced from the same sample in a study of chemoradiotherapy in HPV16-positive cancers. Some clones are missing from TCRdb's copy, which holds only in-frame ones; the method was immunoSEQ multiplex PCR. Of about 24,000 clones detected, 87% appear once; the ten largest clones hold 4.5%. The source material was blood, sampled from a patient who underwent chemoradiotherapy. The receptors here all came from a human donor with HPV-associated anogenital cancer.

The chain joins TRBV15 to TRBJ1-1, with TRBD1 matching 10 bases. Germline CDR1 LNHNV, CDR2 YYDKDF (reference sequence). The V and J ends lost 5 bases and 8 bases, in that order; junction bases with no gene match: 5. CDR3 length equals 13 residues. CDR3 amino acids: CATSVDRGQEAFF. CDR3 DNA: TGTGCCACCAGCGTCGACAGGGGGCAGGAAGCTTTCTTT.

The rearrangement uses TRBV7-8 and TRBJ1-5, with unresolved D. Per germline, CDR1 SGHVS and CDR2 FQNEAQ. The CDR3 runs 14 residues. Trimming removed 0 bases at V and 4 bases at J, with 7 bases between. CDR3 in DNA: TGTGCCAGCAGCTTAGCGGCCCAGAATCAGCCCCAGCATTTT. It translates to CASSLAAQNQPQHF. Drawing the rest from reference TRBV7-8 and TRBJ1-5, the complete variable domain is GAGVSQSPRYKVAKRGQDVALRCDPISGHVSLFWYQQALGQGPEFLTYFQNEAQLDKSGLPSDRFFAERPEGSVSTLKIQRTQQEDSAVYLCASSLAAQNQPQHFGDGTRLSIL.

The J gene is TRBJ2-7, the V gene TRBV15, with TRBD1 identical over 7 bases. V dropped 0 bases and J dropped 0; count of bases not matched to a gene: 2. The CDR3 is 15 residues long. From germline, CDR1 is LNHNV and CDR2 YYDKDF (reference sequence). This CDR3 is CATSRERDSSYEQYF. CDR3 DNA: TGTGCCACCAGCAGAGAACGGGACAGCTCCTACGAGCAGTACTTC.

This rearrangement joins TRBV7-2 to TRBJ2-3; 7 bases agree with TRBD2. The junction had 19 bases not matched to a gene; V was cut back by 5 bases and J by 2 bases. From germline, CDR1 is SGHTA and CDR2 FQGNSA. The CDR3 runs 19 residues. CDR3 bases: TGTGCCAGCAGCGGGGAAGTAGGCGGCGGGAGCCGCTTCACAGATACGCAGTATTTT. Its protein is CASSGEVGGGSRFTDTQYF.

The chain recombines TRBV30 with TRBJ1-2, with D possibly being TRBD1 (6 bases). The V end was cut by 2 bases, the J end by 9 bases, with 16 bases between. The CDR3 has 13 amino acids. Germline V CDR1 and CDR2: GTSNPN, SVGIG (reference sequence). The CDR3 region has the DNA TGTGCCTGGAGTACGGACAGTTTCACGAGCTACACCTTC. The encoded protein is CAWSTDSFTSYTF.

The chain uses TRBV5-1 and TRBJ2-1; TRBD2 matches 13 bases. In germline, CDR1 is SGHRS, CDR2 YFSETQ. The CDR3 loop spans 15 amino acids. The J segment lost 5 bases and the V segment lost 3 bases, leaving 2 bases of the junction unmatched. DNA for the CDR3: TGCGCCAGCAGCTGGACTAGCGGGAGAGACAATGAGCAGTTCTTC. Its translation: CASSWTSGRDNEQFF.

The rearrangement links TRBV11-2 to TRBJ2-1, with D possibly matching TRBD2 (7 bases). This CDR3 region has 14 residues. With 5 bases removed from V and 8 bases from J, the gap between germline ends came to 16 bases. Germline CDR1 SGHAT, CDR2 FQNNGV. The CDR3 loop reads CASSIFGGGDEQFF. The CDR3, as DNA: TGTGCCAGCAGCATATTCGGAGGGGGGGATGAGCAGTTCTTC.

J is TRBJ2-1 and V is TRBV7-8; 7 positions match TRBD2. Germline V gene lookup returns CDR1 SGHVS and CDR2 FQNEAQ. The CDR3 covers 15 residues. With 1 base clipped from V and 7 bases from J, the junction kept 7 bases outside the gene matches. The CDR3 coding sequence is TGTGCCAGCAGCTTAGGAGGACTAGGAGGGAATGAGCAGTTCTTC. Its protein product is CASSLGGLGGNEQFF.

This clone was seen a single time. The chain recombines TRBV4-2 with TRBJ2-1; 13 nucleotides match TRBD2. Germline-derived CDR1 and CDR2 are LGHNA and YNFKEQ. The CDR3 spans 23 residues. The J segment lost 4 bases and the V segment lost 0 bases, leaving 21 bases of the junction unmatched. The CDR3 DNA sequence: TGTGCCAGCAGCCAAGATTTTGCCGTAACTAGCGGGGGGGCACCTAATTTTTACAATGAGCAGTTCTTC. Translated: CASSQDFAVTSGGAPNFYNEQFF.

This chain uses TRBV11-2 with TRBJ1-1; D may be TRBD1 (6 bases). Germline V CDR1 and CDR2: SGHAT, FQNNGV. Trimming took off 1 base at V and 4 bases at J, with 10 bases between the two ends. This CDR3 region has 14 residues. Written as DNA, the CDR3 is TGTGCCAGCAGCTTAGGGGGGCCAAGCACTGAAGCTTTCTTT. It specifies CASSLGGPSTEAFF.

V gene TRBV9 combines with J gene TRBJ2-7, with D possibly matching TRBD1 (7 bases). Germline CDR1 is SGDLS and CDR2 is YYNGEE. Trimming left V 4 bases short and J 2 bases short, with 13 bases between. There are 14 residues in the CDR3. This CDR3 is CASSSGDSPYEQYF. The DNA of the CDR3 is TGTGCCAGCAGCTCGGGGGACAGCCCCTACGAGCAGTACTTC.

The chain couples TRBV4-1 to TRBJ2-5; D remains ambiguous. The germline V and J ends were trimmed by 2 bases and 3 bases, with 4 bases remaining between them. CDR3 length equals 12 residues. Germline values: CDR1 MGHRA, CDR2 YSYEKL. The CDR3 DNA follows: TGCGCCAGCAGCCAATTCGAAGAGACCCAGTACTTC. Protein product: CASSQFEETQYF.

This chain joins TRBV5-1 and TRBJ1-1; weak D call: TRBD1 (6 bases). The V end lost 4 bases, the J end lost 1 base, and 14 bases lay between the germline ends. This CDR3 region has 15 residues. Germline assignment: CDR1 SGHRS and CDR2 YFSETQ. As DNA, the CDR3 is TGCGCCAGCAGCCAGATGACAGGAGAGAACACTGAAGCTTTCTTT. Translation gives CASSQMTGENTEAFF.

The chain couples TRBV6-6 to TRBJ2-3; TRBD2 might be the D (5 bases). Germline CDR1 MNHNY, CDR2 SVGAGI (reference sequence). This CDR3 comprises 14 residues. With 6 bases removed from V and 2 bases from J, the gap between germline ends came to 12 bases. CDR3 in DNA: TGTGCCAGCAGCCTCGGACTGCACACAGATACGCAGTATTTT. It encodes CASSLGLHTDTQYF.

The chain links TRBV5-6 to TRBJ2-3; TRBD2 agrees at 9 bases. Germline assignment: CDR1 SGHDT and CDR2 YYEEEE. The CDR3 consists of 16 residues. J gave up 2 bases and V 1 base, and 5 bases lay outside the gene matches. CDR3 bases: TGTGCCAGCAGCTTGCCAGCGGGGGGCTTCACAGATACGCAGTATTTT. Its protein product is CASSLPAGGFTDTQYF.

For the CDR3, the DNA is TGTGCCACCCAGCGGGCTGACGGTGAAAAACTGTTTTTT. This codes for CATQRADGEKLFF. The chain couples TRBV19 to TRBJ1-4, with D uncertain. Germline lookup yields CDR1 LNHDA and CDR2 SQIVND (reference sequence). Trimming took off 10 bases at V and 7 bases at J, with 16 bases between the two ends. CDR3 length equals 13 residues.